This TCR beta chain is drawn from a study of T cell changes during pregnancy in multiple sclerosis. The V gene's germline CDR1 is GTSNPN and CDR2 SVGIG (reference sequence). The CDR3 has 16 amino acids. J was trimmed by 4 bases and V by 0 bases; bases with no gene match: 5. Sequencing used immunoSEQ multiplex PCR; TCRdb keeps in-frame clones, though not all of them. The table shows around 70,000 clones, with about 90% occurring only once. The gene calls are TRBV30 and TRBJ2-1, with TRBD2 matching 11 bases. The material sequenced was peripheral blood, taken after pregnancy. The source of this sequence is a female donor with multiple sclerosis, enrolled in a pregnancy study. For the CDR3, the DNA is TGTGCCTGGAGTGTTACTAGCGGGAGCGGGTACAATGAGCAGTTCTTC. Its translation is CAWSVTSGSGYNEQFF.